Sequencing of this T cell receptor beta chain was carried out in a study of T cell repertoires in cytomegalovirus infection (dated by TCRdb to about 2019). Regarding the complete study: Peptide stimulations targeted recently identified HLA-C-restricted CMV epitopes, whose presentation resists viral immunomodulation, together with well-studied HLA-B-restricted epitopes. Because public TCR beta signatures pointed to carriage of CMV infection together with the matching HLA type, the HLA type of each donor mattered for the analysis.

What the work shows at the level of the full study, not this receptor alone: In the ex vivo response, HLA-C-restricted CMV-specific TCR beta clonotypes were dominant, and in two of eight donors the single most frequent clonotype came from this HLA-C-restricted group. In both this cohort and an independent roughly 350-donor cohort, the cumulative frequency of public TCR beta family members distinguished carriers of CMV infection plus the relevant HLA type.

The sample's treatment or condition label, in plain terms: in vitro stimulation with specific CMV peptide epitopes to enrich CMV-specific T cells. Clipping removes 4 bases from V and 0 bases from J, with 8 as the unmatched junction base count. CDR1 and CDR2 are drawn from the germline V gene: MGHRA, YSYEKL. The CDR3, from cysteine to phenylalanine, totals 17 residues. Here the CDR3 DNA is all that survives: 51 bases in frame from base 1. Concerning this clonotype: No cognate antigen has been identified for it. Per-nucleotide qualities are absent, and no much larger clonotype sits a single base away.

The sample was run on an Illumina HiSeq 1500. Using fastp at Q25 and MiXCR, TCRdb reprocessed the public reads and kept productive beta chains. When rows share a CDR3 protein, they turn into one entry using the most common DNA and genes. Recorded for this sample are some 590,000 distinct CDR3 sequences; under 45% of them occurred a single time. The ten largest clones represent 48% of the sample. This TCR derives from a human donor in good health (CMV status not recorded). Some clones in this sample may be carry-over from other donors' samples. This material consisted of cultured PBMCs, taken from culture after CMV antigen stimulation. The chain is encoded by TRBV4-1 joined to TRBJ1-4; 7 of the junction bases match TRBD1. The bases are TGCGCCAGCAGCCGGCAGGGGGGAAGGGCAACTAATGAAAAACTGTTTTTT. It translates to CASSRQGGRATNEKLFF.